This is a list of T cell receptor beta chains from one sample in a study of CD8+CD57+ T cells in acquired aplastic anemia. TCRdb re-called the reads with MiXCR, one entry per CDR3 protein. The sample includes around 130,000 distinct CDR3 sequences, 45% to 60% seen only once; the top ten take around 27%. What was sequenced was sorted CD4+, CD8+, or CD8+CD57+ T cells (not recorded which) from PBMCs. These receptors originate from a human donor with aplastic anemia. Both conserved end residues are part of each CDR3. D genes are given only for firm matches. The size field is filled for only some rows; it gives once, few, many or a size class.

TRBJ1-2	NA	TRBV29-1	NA	TGCAGCGTTGAAGGGAGGCCCAGCTATGGCTACACCTTC	CSVEGRPSYGYTF
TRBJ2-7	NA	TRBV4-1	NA	TGCGCCAGCAGCCAAGCGGTAATGAGCGAGCAGTACTTC	CASSQAVMSEQYF
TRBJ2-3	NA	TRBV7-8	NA	TGTGCCAGCAGCTTAGCGCCGGGGGGCCGGGCAGATACGCAGTATTTT	CASSLAPGGRADTQYF
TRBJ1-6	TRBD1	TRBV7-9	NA	TGTGCCAGCGAACCTCCGGGACAGGGACAATCACCCCTCCACTTT	CASEPPGQGQSPLHF
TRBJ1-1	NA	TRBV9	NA	TGTGCCAGCAGCGTAGGGGACACCACTGAAGCTTTCTTT	CASSVGDTTEAFF
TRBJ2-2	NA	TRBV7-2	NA	TGTGCCAGCAGCCAGACGGCGACGGTTGGCGGGGAGCTGTTTTTT	CASSQTATVGGELFF
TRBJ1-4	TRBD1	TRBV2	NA	TGTGCCAGCAGTTTATCCGGGACAGGGGTTGAAAAACTGTTTTTT	CASSLSGTGVEKLFF
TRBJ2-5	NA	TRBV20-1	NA	TGCAGTGCCCACATGGGGGAGACCCAGTACTTC	CSAHMGETQYF
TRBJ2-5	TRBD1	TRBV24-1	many	TGTGCCACCAGTGATTCGTTAATTTTTGGACAGGGAAAGGAAGAGACCCAGTACTTC	CATSDSLIFGQGKEETQYF
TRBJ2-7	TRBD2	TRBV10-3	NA	TGTGCCATCACTAGCGGGGACTCCTACGATCAGTACTTC	CAITSGDSYDQYF
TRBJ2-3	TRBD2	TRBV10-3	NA	TGTGCCATCAGTGATAGGGCTAGCGGGAGCCCTCCCACAGATACGCAGTATTTT	CAISDRASGSPPTDTQYF
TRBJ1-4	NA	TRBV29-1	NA	TGCAGCGTTGAAGATGGAGGGATTAATGAAAAACTGTTTTTT	CSVEDGGINEKLFF
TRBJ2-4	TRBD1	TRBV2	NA	TGTGCCAGCAGTAGAAGTGAGGGGGCCATTCAGTACTTC	CASSRSEGAIQYF
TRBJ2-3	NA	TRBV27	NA	TGTGCCAGCAGTCTCCCGACAGAGACAGATACGCAGTATTTT	CASSLPTETDTQYF
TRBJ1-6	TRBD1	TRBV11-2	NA	TGTGCCAGCAGCCCGACAGGGAATAATTCACCCCTCCACTTT	CASSPTGNNSPLHF
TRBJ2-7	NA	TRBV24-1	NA	TGTGCCACCAGTGATGATATTGGGGAGCAGTACTTC	CATSDDIGEQYF
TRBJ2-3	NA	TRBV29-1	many	TGCAGCGTTGAAGATACCGGGAGTCGTACAGATACGCAGTATTTT	CSVEDTGSRTDTQYF
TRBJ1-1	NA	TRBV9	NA	TGTGCCAGCAGCGCCCAGGATTACACTGAAGCTTTCTTT	CASSAQDYTEAFF
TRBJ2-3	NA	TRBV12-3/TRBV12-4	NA	TGTGCCAGCAGCCGACCCACAGATACGCAGTATTTT	CASSRPTDTQYF
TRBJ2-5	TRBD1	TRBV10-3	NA	TGTGCCATCAGTGAGATAGCAGGGGGTCAGCCCCAGTACTTC	CAISEIAGGQPQYF
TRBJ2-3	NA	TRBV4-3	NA	TGCGCCAGCAGCCAAGATAGGGGGGGGACCTACACAGATACGCAGTATTTT	CASSQDRGGTYTDTQYF
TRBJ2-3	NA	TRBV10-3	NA	TGTGCCATCAGTGGAACCGGGACAACAGATACGCAGTATTTT	CAISGTGTTDTQYF
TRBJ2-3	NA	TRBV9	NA	TGTGCCAGCAGCGTAGTCAGGGAAACAGATACGCAGTATTTT	CASSVVRETDTQYF
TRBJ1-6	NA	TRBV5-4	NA	TGTGCCAGCAGCTTGGGGTTTAATTCACCCCTCCACTTT	CASSLGFNSPLHF
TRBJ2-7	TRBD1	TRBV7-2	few	TGTGCCAGCAGCTTAGCGGGACAGGCCTACGAGCAGTACTTC	CASSLAGQAYEQYF
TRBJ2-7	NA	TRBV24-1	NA	TGTGCCACCAGTGATAAGGCCGAATCGTCTCCCTACGAGCAGTACTTC	CATSDKAESSPYEQYF
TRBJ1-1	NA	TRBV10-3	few	TGTGCCATCAGTGAGCCACCCTCGACAGAGTTGGGCACTGAAGCTTTCTTT	CAISEPPSTELGTEAFF
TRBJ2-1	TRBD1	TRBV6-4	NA	TGTGCCAGCAGCGGGACAGGGTCGAATGAGCAGTTCTTC	CASSGTGSNEQFF
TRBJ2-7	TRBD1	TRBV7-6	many	TGTGCCAGCAGCCCCGGGACAGGGGAATACGAGCAGTACTTC	CASSPGTGEYEQYF
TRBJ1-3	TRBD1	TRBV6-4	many	TGTGCCAGCACCGGGACAGGAGGGATCAGCGGAAACACCATATATTTT	CASTGTGGISGNTIYF
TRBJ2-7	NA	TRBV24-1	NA	TGTGCCACCAGTGATTCAAAGGACGAGCAGTACTTC	CATSDSKDEQYF
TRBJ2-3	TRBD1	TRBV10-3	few	TGTGCCAGCAGCTACTCCTGGACAGGTTTAGAAACAGATACGCAGTATTTT	CASSYSWTGLETDTQYF
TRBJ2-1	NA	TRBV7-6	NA	TGTGCCAGCAGCTTAGCGGTAGGTGTGCAGTTCTTC	CASSLAVGVQFF
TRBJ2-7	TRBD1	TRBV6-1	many	TGTGCCAGCATAAGACAGGGGGCCAACGAGCAGTACTTC	CASIRQGANEQYF
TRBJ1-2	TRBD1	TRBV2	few	TGTGCCAGCAGACGGACAGGGACTGGCTACACCTTC	CASRRTGTGYTF
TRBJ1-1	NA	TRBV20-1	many	TGCAGTGCTAGGGGCGGGGGAGATACTGAAGCTTTCTTT	CSARGGGDTEAFF